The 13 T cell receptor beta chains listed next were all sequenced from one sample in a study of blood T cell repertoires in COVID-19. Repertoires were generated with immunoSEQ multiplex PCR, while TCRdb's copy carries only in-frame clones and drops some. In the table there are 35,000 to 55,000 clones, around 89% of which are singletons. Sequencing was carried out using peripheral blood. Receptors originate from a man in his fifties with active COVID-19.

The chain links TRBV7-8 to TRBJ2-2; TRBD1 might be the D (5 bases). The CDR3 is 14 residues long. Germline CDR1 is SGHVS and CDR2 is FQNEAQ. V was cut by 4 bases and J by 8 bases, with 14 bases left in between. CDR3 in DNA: TGTGCCAGCAGCTCACGGACAAGCTGGGGGGAGCTGTTTTTT. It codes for CASSSRTSWGELFF.

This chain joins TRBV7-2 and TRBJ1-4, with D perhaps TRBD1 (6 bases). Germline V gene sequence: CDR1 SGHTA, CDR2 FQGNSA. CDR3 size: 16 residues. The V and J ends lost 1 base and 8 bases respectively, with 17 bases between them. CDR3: CASSLGRTAGREKLFF. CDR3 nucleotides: TGTGCCAGCAGCTTAGGCCGGACAGCCGGACGAGAAAAACTGTTTTTT.

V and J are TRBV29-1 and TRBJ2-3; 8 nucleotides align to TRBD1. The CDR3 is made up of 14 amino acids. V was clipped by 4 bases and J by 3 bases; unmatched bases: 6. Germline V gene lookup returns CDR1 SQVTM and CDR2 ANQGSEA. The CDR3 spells CSVGDRRRTDTQYF. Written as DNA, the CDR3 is TGCAGCGTTGGGGACAGGCGCCGAACAGATACGCAGTATTTT.

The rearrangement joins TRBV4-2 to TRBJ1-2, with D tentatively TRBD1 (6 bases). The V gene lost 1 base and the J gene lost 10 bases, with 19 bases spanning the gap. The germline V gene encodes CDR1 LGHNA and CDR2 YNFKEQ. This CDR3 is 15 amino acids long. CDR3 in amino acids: CASSQVTGPGADYTF. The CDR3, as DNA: TGTGCCAGCAGCCAAGTAACCGGCCCAGGGGCTGACTACACCTTC.

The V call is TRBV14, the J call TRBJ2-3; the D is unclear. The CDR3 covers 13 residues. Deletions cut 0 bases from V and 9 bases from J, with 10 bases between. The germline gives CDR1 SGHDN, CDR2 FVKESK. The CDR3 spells CASSQDERATQYF. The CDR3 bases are TGTGCCAGCAGCCAAGATGAGCGCGCCACGCAGTATTTT.

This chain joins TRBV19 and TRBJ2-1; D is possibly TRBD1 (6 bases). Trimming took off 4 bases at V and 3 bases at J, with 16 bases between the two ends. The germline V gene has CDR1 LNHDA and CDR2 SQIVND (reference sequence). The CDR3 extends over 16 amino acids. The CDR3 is CASSNRLDSLYNEQFF. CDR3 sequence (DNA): TGTGCCAGTAGTAACCGGTTGGACAGCCTCTACAATGAGCAGTTCTTC. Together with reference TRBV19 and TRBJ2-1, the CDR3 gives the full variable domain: DGGITQSPKYLFRKEGQNVTLSCEQNLNHDAMYWYRQDPGQGLRLIYYSQIVNDFQKGDIAEGYSVSREKKESFPLTVTSAQKNPTAFYLCASSNRLDSLYNEQFFGPGTRLTVL.

The CDR3 sequence is CAKKGARDGELFF. The DNA of the CDR3 is TGTGCCAAGAAGGGGGCTCGTGACGGGGAGCTGTTTTTT. The gene calls are TRBV10-3 and TRBJ2-2; TRBD1 matches at 7 bases. The J segment lost 7 bases and the V segment lost 10 bases, leaving 9 bases of the junction unmatched. CDR3 length: 13 residues. Germline-derived CDR1 and CDR2 are ENHRY and SYGVKD.

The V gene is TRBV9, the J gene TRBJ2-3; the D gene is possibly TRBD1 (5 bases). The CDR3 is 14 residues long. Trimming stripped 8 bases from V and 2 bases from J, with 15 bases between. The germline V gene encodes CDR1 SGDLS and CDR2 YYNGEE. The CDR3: CASGSGYFTDTQYF. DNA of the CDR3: TGTGCCAGTGGGTCAGGGTACTTCACAGATACGCAGTATTTT.

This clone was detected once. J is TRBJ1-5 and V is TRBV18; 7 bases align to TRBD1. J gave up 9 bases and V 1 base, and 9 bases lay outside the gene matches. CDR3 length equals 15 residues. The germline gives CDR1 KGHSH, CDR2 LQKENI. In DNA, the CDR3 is TGTGCCAGCTCACCACGTCGGGACAGCTCTGGGCCCCAGCATTTT. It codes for CASSPRRDSSGPQHF.

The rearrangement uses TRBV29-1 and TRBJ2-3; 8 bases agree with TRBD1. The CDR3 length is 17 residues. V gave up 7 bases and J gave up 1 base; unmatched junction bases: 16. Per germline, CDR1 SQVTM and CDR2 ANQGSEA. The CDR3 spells CSAKQQAGTGGTDTQYF. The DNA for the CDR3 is TGCAGCGCGAAACAACAAGCCGGGACAGGAGGCACAGATACGCAGTATTTT.

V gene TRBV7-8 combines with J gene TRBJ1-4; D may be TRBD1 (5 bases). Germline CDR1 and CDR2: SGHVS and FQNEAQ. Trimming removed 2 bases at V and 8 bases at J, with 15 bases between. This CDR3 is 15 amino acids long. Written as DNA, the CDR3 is TGTGCCAGCAGCTTATTGAGCAGGGAGGGAGAAAAACTGTTTTTT. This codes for CASSLLSREGEKLFF.

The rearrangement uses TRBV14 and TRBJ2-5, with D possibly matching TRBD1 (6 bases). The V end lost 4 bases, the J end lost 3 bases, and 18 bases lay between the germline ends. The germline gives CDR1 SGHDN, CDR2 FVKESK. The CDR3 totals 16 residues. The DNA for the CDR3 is TGTGCCAGCAGCCCAGTGCGATGGGGGCGAGAAGAGACCCAGTACTTC. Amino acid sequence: CASSPVRWGREETQYF.

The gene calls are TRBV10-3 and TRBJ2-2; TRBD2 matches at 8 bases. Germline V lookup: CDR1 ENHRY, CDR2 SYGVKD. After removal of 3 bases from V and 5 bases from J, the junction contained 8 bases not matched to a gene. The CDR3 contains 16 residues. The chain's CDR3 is CAISDPGGGATGELFF. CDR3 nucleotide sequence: TGTGCCATCAGTGACCCCGGGGGGGGCGCAACCGGGGAGCTGTTTTTT.